A single sample is the source of the 29 T cell receptor beta chains below, sequenced in a study of blood T cell repertoires in COVID-19. This table comes from immunoSEQ multiplex PCR, and its TCRdb copy is limited to in-frame clones, with some not included. The data contain 150,000 to 200,000 clones, around 83% of them singletons. Source material: peripheral blood. The receptors were gathered from a human donor in a cohort sampled during active COVID-19.

This clone was observed a single time. The CDR3 region has the DNA TGTGCCAGCACTAGGACAGGGGGAAGCGAGCAGTACTTC. This codes for CASTRTGGSEQYF. This chain links TRBV7-2 with TRBJ2-7; 10 bases map to TRBD1. Looked up from germline, CDR1 is SGHTA and CDR2 is FQGNSA. Losses at the gene ends were 7 bases for V and 6 bases for J; bases not matched to a gene: 6. The CDR3 spans 13 residues.

The chain links TRBV5-6 to TRBJ1-1; the match to TRBD1 covers 8 bases. CDR1 and CDR2 (germline): SGHDT, YYEEEE. The CDR3 totals 14 residues. The ends lost 3 bases at V and 5 bases at J; junction bases unmatched: 6. The CDR3 protein is CASSSRQGLTEAFF. The CDR3 DNA is TGTGCCAGCAGCTCTCGACAGGGGTTGACTGAAGCTTTCTTT.

This clone came up a few times. V and J are TRBV7-9 and TRBJ2-7; D call uncertain. This CDR3 has 12 residues. V was clipped by 1 base and J by 7 bases, with 8 bases between them. Germline V CDR1 and CDR2: SEHNR, FQNEAQ (reference sequence). CDR3 nucleotide sequence: TGTGCCAGCAGCTTAGGTTGGCAAGAGCAGTACTTC. This codes for CASSLGWQEQYF.

The chain employs TRBV7-9 and TRBJ1-1; the D is unclear. V dropped 7 bases and J dropped 1 base, with 10 bases sitting between them. The CDR3 length is 13 residues. The germline gives CDR1 SEHNR, CDR2 FQNEAQ (reference sequence). The CDR3 here is CASNRVTNTEAFF. CDR3 in DNA: TGTGCCAGCAACCGGGTTACGAACACTGAAGCTTTCTTT.

The rearrangement links TRBV7-6 to TRBJ1-5, with 9 bases that match TRBD1. V gave up 3 bases and J gave up 0 bases; unmatched junction bases: 3. Germline V lookup: CDR1 SGHVS, CDR2 FNYEAQ. The CDR3 covers 16 residues. In DNA, the CDR3 is TGTGCCAGCAGCTTGGGACAGGGCTATAGCAATCAGCCCCAGCATTTT. Translated, it gives CASSLGQGYSNQPQHF.

The chain recombines TRBV5-1 with TRBJ2-7; 8 bases agree with TRBD2. The CDR3 has 15 amino acids. Germline V gene data show CDR1 as SGHRS and CDR2 as YFSETQ. V gave up 4 bases and J gave up 0 bases; unmatched junction bases: 6. CDR3 nucleotides: TGCGCCAGCAGCCCCGGAGCGGGGGCCTCCTACGAGCAGTACTTC. Encoded protein: CASSPGAGASYEQYF.

V gene TRBV21-1 combines with J gene TRBJ2-7; the table's D call, TRBD1, has no DNA check behind it. TRBV21-1 is labeled a pseudogene. The CDR3 sequence is 15 residues long. CDR3 sequence: CASSKDLDRGYEQYF. The CDR3 region has the DNA TGTGCCAGCAGCAAAGATCTGGACAGGGGTTACGAGCAGTACTTC.

The chain uses TRBV7-2 and TRBJ2-3, with D perhaps TRBD1 (5 bases). This CDR3 is 15 amino acids long. Germline V gene data show CDR1 as SGHTA and CDR2 as FQGNSA. The ends were cut back, 2 bases at V and 4 bases at J, with 13 bases in the middle. This CDR3 reads CASSLSWQGSDTQYF. DNA for the CDR3: TGTGCCAGCAGCTTAAGTTGGCAGGGCTCAGATACGCAGTATTTT.

The chain carries TRBV18 and TRBJ1-5; D is undetermined. V was clipped by 6 bases and J by 0 bases, with 15 bases between them. Germline V lookup: CDR1 KGHSH, CDR2 LQKENI. The CDR3 runs 16 residues. CDR3 coding DNA: TGTGCCAGCTCCGGGGTCGGAGGGAATAGCAATCAGCCCCAGCATTTT. It codes for CASSGVGGNSNQPQHF.

The V and J genes are TRBV3-1 (or the pseudogene TRBV3-2) and TRBJ2-1, with D maybe TRBD1 (6 bases). With 0 bases removed from V and 4 bases from J, the gap between germline ends came to 19 bases. The CDR3 contains 18 residues. Germline V gene lookup returns CDR1 LGHDT and CDR2 YNNKEL (reference sequence). The CDR3 DNA sequence: TGTGCCAGCAGCCAAGAGAAGACAGGAATATACCTTTACAATGAGCAGTTCTTC. Protein sequence: CASSQEKTGIYLYNEQFF.

This clone was observed many times. The sample has other DNA sequences that encode this CDR3 too. The rearrangement uses TRBV27 and TRBJ1-6, with TRBD1 identical over 8 bases. V gave up 6 bases and J gave up 9 bases; unmatched junction bases: 7. This CDR3 contains 14 residues. The germline V gene has CDR1 MNHEY and CDR2 SMNVEV (reference sequence). CDR3 amino acids: CASSSGGGGSPLHF. The CDR3 DNA sequence: TGTGCCAGCAGCTCAGGGGGCGGGGGTTCACCCCTCCACTTT.

The genes are TRBV7-2 and TRBJ1-5; D is perhaps TRBD1 (5 bases). With 4 bases removed from V and 3 bases from J, the gap between germline ends came to 13 bases. This CDR3 region has 15 residues. Germline V gives CDR1 SGHTA, CDR2 FQGNSA. CDR3 residues: CASSSDWTNNQPQHF. The CDR3 coding sequence is TGTGCCAGCAGCTCGGATTGGACAAACAATCAGCCCCAGCATTTT. Full variable domain (missing parts from reference TRBV7-2 and TRBJ1-5): GAGVSQSPSNKVTEKGKDVELRCDPISGHTALYWYRQSLGQGLEFLIYFQGNSAPDKSGLPSDRFSAERTGGSVSTLTIQRTQQEDSAVYLCASSSDWTNNQPQHFGDGTRLSIL.

This rearrangement joins TRBV7-2 to TRBJ2-7; a possible D gene is TRBD2 (6 bases). Germline V lookup: CDR1 SGHTA, CDR2 FQGNSA. The CDR3 is 15 amino acids. V lost 1 base, J lost 0 bases, and 10 bases lay in between. This chain's CDR3 is CASSLGGGASYEQYF. CDR3 DNA sequence: TGTGCCAGCAGCTTAGGCGGCGGGGCCTCCTACGAGCAGTACTTC.

The V gene is TRBV28, the J gene TRBJ2-7, with 9 bases identical to TRBD1. V dropped 10 bases and J dropped 7; count of bases not matched to a gene: 8. CDR1 and CDR2 from the germline V gene are MDHEN and SYDVKM. The CDR3 runs 12 residues. The CDR3 sequence: CATDRGPWEQYF. The CDR3 nucleotides are TGTGCCACGGACAGGGGCCCATGGGAGCAGTACTTC.

The V gene is TRBV18, the J gene TRBJ2-7; 8 bases are shared with TRBD1. The CDR3 sequence is 16 residues long. Germline lookup yields CDR1 KGHSH and CDR2 LQKENI. The J segment lost 2 bases and the V segment lost 3 bases, leaving 9 bases of the junction unmatched. In nucleotides, the CDR3 is TGTGCCAGCTCACCCGCCGGGACAGGTTCCACCTACGAGCAGTACTTC. It translates to CASSPAGTGSTYEQYF.

V and J are TRBV7-9 and TRBJ2-2; 7 nucleotides match TRBD1. Germline trimming cut 5 bases from V and 2 bases from J; bases unmatched to any gene: 8. Germline V gives CDR1 SEHNR, CDR2 FQNEAQ (reference sequence). The CDR3 is made up of 16 amino acids. CDR3 nucleotides: TGTGCCAGCAGCCATCGTGGGACAGAAAACACCGGGGAGCTGTTTTTT. The encoded protein is CASSHRGTENTGELFF.

The genes are TRBV10-1 and TRBJ2-7; 8 bases are a match to TRBD2. The V segment lost 8 bases and the J segment 2 bases; nucleotides outside the gene matches: 11. The CDR3 sequence is 15 residues long. CDR1 is WNHNN, CDR2 SYGVQD, per germline (reference sequence). CDR3 coding DNA: TGCGCCAGCTCCAAAAGTGCGGGAGGCCCCTACGAGCAGTACTTC. Its translation: CASSKSAGGPYEQYF.

J is TRBJ1-2 and V is TRBV28; 7 nucleotides match TRBD1. CDR3 length: 14 amino acids. V trimming: 4 bases; J trimming: 4 bases; junction bases outside the gene matches: 6. CDR1 is MDHEN, CDR2 SYDVKM, per germline. CDR3 nucleotides: TGTGCCAGCAGTTCCGGGACAGTTCCCTATGGCTACACCTTC. It yields the protein CASSSGTVPYGYTF.

This chain uses TRBV5-4 with TRBJ2-2, with 7 positions matching TRBD2. Trimming removed 6 bases from V and 0 bases from J; junction bases left unmatched: 5. The germline V gene encodes CDR1 SGHNT and CDR2 YYREEE (reference sequence). The CDR3 spans 15 residues. The CDR3 here is CASNYGGSNTGELFF. The CDR3 region has the DNA TGTGCCAGCAATTACGGGGGGTCGAACACCGGGGAGCTGTTTTTT.

The chain is built from TRBV27 and TRBJ2-1, with 10 bases that match TRBD2. The V and J ends lost 5 bases and 2 bases, in that order; junction bases with no gene match: 0. CDR1 and CDR2 from the germline V gene are MNHEY and SMNVEV (reference sequence). The CDR3 is 14 residues long. The CDR3 DNA sequence: TGTGCCAGCAGTCTAGCGGGGGCCTACAATGAGCAGTTCTTC. Amino acid sequence: CASSLAGAYNEQFF.

With respect to this clone: The sample contains more than one DNA sequence encoding this CDR3. The rearrangement links TRBV7-9 to TRBJ1-1; maybe TRBD1 (6 bases). Trimming cost V 5 bases and J 1 base, with 11 bases left between them. Germline lookup yields CDR1 SEHNR and CDR2 FQNEAQ (reference sequence). The CDR3 is 14 amino acids. As DNA, the CDR3 is TGTGCCAGCAGCCTACAACAGGGGAACACTGAAGCTTTCTTT. It yields the protein CASSLQQGNTEAFF.

This chain joins TRBV11-1 and TRBJ1-1; D possibly corresponds to TRBD1 (5 bases). Germline lookup yields CDR1 SGHAT and CDR2 FQDESV (reference sequence). The V end lost 3 bases, the J end lost 1 base, and 6 bases lay between the germline ends. CDR3 size: 13 residues. CDR3 in amino acids: CASSFQGNTEAFF. The CDR3 region has the DNA TGTGCCAGCAGCTTCCAGGGGAACACTGAAGCTTTCTTT.

Turning to this clone: In the same sample, other DNA sequences code for this CDR3. For the CDR3, the DNA is TGCGCCAGCAGCTTAGGACAGGGATCCGGCTACACCTTC. It specifies CASSLGQGSGYTF. This sequence joins TRBV5-1 and TRBJ1-2; 8 bases are a match to TRBD1. Germline V gene lookup returns CDR1 SGHRS and CDR2 YFSETQ. Losses at the gene ends were 2 bases for V and 8 bases for J; bases not matched to a gene: 5. There are 13 residues in the CDR3. The full variable domain, completed using reference TRBV5-1 and TRBJ1-2, is KAGVTQTPRYLIKTRGQQVTLSCSPISGHRSVSWYQQTPGQGLQFLFEYFSETQRNKGNFPGRFSGRQFSNSRSEMNVSTLELGDSALYLCASSLGQGSGYTFGSGTRLTVV.

The V call is TRBV3-1 (or the pseudogene TRBV3-2), the J call TRBJ2-3; 10 nucleotides line up with TRBD2. V gave up 1 base and J gave up 6 bases; unmatched junction bases: 4. This CDR3 has 15 amino acids. CDR1 LGHDT and CDR2 YNNKEL come from the germline V gene (reference sequence). The CDR3 nucleotides are TGTGCCAGCAGCCAAGGTTCTAGCGGGAGTGATACGCAGTATTTT. Translated, it gives CASSQGSSGSDTQYF.

As DNA, the CDR3 is TGTGCCAGCAGCCGGACAGGGGGAAGTGAAAAACTGTTTTTT. This gives the protein CASSRTGGSEKLFF. V is TRBV7-9 and J is TRBJ1-4, with TRBD1 matching over 10 bases. Per germline, CDR1 SEHNR and CDR2 FQNEAQ (reference sequence). J was trimmed by 7 bases and V by 5 bases; bases with no gene match: 4. This CDR3 has 14 amino acids.

The rearrangement joins TRBV5-1 to TRBJ1-1, with 10 nucleotides matching TRBD1. Looked up from germline, CDR1 is SGHRS and CDR2 is YFSETQ. J lost 6 bases, V lost 5 bases, and 13 bases had no gene match. CDR3 length: 16 amino acids. The CDR3 reads CASRAYYPGTGAEAFF. Here the CDR3 DNA reads TGCGCCAGCAGAGCGTATTATCCCGGGACAGGGGCTGAAGCTTTCTTT.

DNA of the CDR3: TGTGCCAGCAGCCGACAGGGGGGAGGCTCCTACGAGCAGTACTTC. This codes for CASSRQGGGSYEQYF. The chain is built from TRBV7-9 and TRBJ2-7, with 9 bases fitting TRBD1. This CDR3 region has 15 residues. Germline lookup yields CDR1 SEHNR and CDR2 FQNEAQ (reference sequence). Trimming cost V 5 bases and J 0 bases; bases outside gene matches: 5.

This clone was counted between two and nine times. The rearrangement links TRBV5-1 to TRBJ1-1; no definite D call. The V end was cut by 6 bases, the J end by 1 base, with 16 bases between. The CDR3 is made up of 15 amino acids. Germline V gives CDR1 SGHRS, CDR2 YFSETQ. In nucleotides, the CDR3 is TGCGCCAGCACCCTGAGAGAGGAGGAGAACACTGAAGCTTTCTTT. It is translated as CASTLREEENTEAFF.

This chain joins TRBV20-1 and TRBJ1-1; a possible D gene is TRBD1 (5 bases). The CDR3 is made up of 11 amino acids. Germline V gene sequence: CDR1 DFQATT, CDR2 SNEGSKA (reference sequence). Trimming took 3 bases from V and 5 from J, leaving 7 bases between them. CDR3 in DNA: TGCAGTGCTAGCAGGGTTACTGAAGCTTTCTTT. This encodes CSASRVTEAFF.